This T cell receptor (beta chain) stems from a study of control samples from healthy donors and cancer patients. The germline V and J ends were trimmed by 2 bases and 8 bases, with 9 bases remaining between them. The germline V gene encodes CDR1 MDHEN and CDR2 SYDVKM. The CDR3 runs to 13 residues. Produced via immunoSEQ multiplex PCR; TCRdb's table is partial and in-frame only. Among about 75,000 clones listed, 84% were seen once. Sequencing was carried out using blood. This chain connects TRBV28 to TRBJ1-4; unclear D gene. The TCR was taken from a man in his forties or fifties in good health. The CDR3 DNA follows: TGTGCCAGCAGTTTAAGGTCGGAAGAAAAACTGTTTTTT. Translation: CASSLRSEEKLFF.